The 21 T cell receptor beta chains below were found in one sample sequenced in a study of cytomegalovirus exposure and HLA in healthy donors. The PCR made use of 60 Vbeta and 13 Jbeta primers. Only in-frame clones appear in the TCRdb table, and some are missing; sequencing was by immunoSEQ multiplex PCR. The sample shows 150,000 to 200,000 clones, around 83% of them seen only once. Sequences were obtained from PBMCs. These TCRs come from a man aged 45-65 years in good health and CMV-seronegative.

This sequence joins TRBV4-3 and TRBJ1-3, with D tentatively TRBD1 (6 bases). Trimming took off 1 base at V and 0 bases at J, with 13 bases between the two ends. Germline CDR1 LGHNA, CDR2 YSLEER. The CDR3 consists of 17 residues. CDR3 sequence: CASSQADSSYSGNTIYF. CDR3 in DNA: TGCGCCAGCAGCCAAGCGGACAGTTCCTACTCTGGAAACACCATATATTTT.

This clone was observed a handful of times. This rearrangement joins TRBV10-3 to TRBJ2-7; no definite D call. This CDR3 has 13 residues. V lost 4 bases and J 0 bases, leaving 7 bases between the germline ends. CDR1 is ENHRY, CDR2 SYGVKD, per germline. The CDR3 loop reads CAISGLDSYEQYF. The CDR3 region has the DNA TGTGCCATCAGTGGACTCGACTCCTACGAGCAGTACTTC.

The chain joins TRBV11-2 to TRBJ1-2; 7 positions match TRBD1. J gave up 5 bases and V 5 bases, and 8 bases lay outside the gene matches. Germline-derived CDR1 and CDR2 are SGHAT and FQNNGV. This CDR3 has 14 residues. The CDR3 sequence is CASSDLQGSYGYTF. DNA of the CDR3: TGTGCCAGCAGCGACCTACAGGGGTCGTATGGCTACACCTTC.

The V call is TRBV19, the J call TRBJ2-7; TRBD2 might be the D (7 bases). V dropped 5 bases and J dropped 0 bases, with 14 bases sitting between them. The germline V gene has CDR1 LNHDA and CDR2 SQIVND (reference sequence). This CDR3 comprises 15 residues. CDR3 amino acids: CASSSGGLHSYEQYF. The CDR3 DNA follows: TGTGCCAGTAGTTCCGGGGGGCTACACTCCTACGAGCAGTACTTC. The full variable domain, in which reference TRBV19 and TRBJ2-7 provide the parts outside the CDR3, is DGGITQSPKYLFRKEGQNVTLSCEQNLNHDAMYWYRQDPGQGLRLIYYSQIVNDFQKGDIAEGYSVSREKKESFPLTVTSAQKNPTAFYLCASSSGGLHSYEQYFGPGTRLTVT.

The CDR3 DNA reads as TGCGCCAGCAGCCAAGAAAGTTCTCGGCGGGGGGGCTACAATGAGCAGTTCTTC. Translation gives CASSQESSRRGGYNEQFF. This chain joins TRBV4-3 and TRBJ2-1; 9 positions agree with TRBD2. The V and J ends lost 0 bases and 3 bases, in that order; junction bases with no gene match: 9. This CDR3 comprises 18 residues. CDR1 LGHNA and CDR2 YSLEER come from the germline V gene.

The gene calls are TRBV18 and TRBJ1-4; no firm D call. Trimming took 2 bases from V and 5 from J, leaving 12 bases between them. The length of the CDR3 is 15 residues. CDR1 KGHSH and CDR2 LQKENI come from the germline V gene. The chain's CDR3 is CASSPRRLENEKLFF. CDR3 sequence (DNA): TGTGCCAGCTCACCAAGGAGACTAGAGAATGAAAAACTGTTTTTT.

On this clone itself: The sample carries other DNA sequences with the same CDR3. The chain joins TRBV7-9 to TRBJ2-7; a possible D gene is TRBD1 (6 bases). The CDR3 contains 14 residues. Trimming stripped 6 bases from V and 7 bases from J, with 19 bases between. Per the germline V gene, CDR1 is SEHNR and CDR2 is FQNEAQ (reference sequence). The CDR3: CASRSTGHIREQYF. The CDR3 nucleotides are TGTGCCAGCAGATCTACGGGACATATAAGGGAGCAGTACTTC. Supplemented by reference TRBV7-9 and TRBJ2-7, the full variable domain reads DTGVSQNPRHKITKRGQNVTFRCDPISEHNRLYWYRQTLGQGPEFLTYFQNEAQLEKSRLLSDRFSAERPKGSFSTLEIQRTEQGDSAMYLCASRSTGHIREQYFGPGTRLTVT.

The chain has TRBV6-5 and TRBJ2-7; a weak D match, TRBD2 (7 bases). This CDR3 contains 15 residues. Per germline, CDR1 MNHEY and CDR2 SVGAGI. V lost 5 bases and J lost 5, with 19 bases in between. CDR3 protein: CASSPGGRRAHEQYF. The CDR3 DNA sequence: TGTGCCAGCAGTCCCGGGGGGCGAAGGGCCCACGAGCAGTACTTC.

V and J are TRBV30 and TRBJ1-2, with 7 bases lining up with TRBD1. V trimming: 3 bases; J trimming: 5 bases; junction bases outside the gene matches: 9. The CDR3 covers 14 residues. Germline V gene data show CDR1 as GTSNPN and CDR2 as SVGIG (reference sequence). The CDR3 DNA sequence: TGTGCCTGGAGCCTAGGGGGCTCTCGGTATGGCTACACCTTC. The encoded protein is CAWSLGGSRYGYTF.

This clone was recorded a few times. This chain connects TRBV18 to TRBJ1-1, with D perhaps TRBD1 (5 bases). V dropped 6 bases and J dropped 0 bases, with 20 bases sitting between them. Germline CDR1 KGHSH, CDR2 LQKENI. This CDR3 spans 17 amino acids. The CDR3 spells CASSFTLTEIMNTEAFF. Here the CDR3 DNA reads TGTGCCAGCTCCTTCACTTTGACAGAGATCATGAACACTGAAGCTTTCTTT.

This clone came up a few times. The DNA of the CDR3 is TGTGCCAGTCTCGGACAGATCTTCAACTATGGCTACACCTTC. Translating gives CASLGQIFNYGYTF. This chain connects TRBV6-1 to TRBJ1-2; TRBD1 might be the D (6 bases). The CDR3 runs 14 residues. Trimming left V 9 bases short and J 2 bases short, with 16 bases between. Germline loops: CDR1 MNHNS, CDR2 SASEGT.

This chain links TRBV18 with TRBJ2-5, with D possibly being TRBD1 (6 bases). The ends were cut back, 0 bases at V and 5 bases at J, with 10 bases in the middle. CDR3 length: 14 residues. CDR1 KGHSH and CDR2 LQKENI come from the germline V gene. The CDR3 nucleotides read TGTGCCAGCTCACCACCGACAGGACCGGAGACCCAGTACTTC. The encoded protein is CASSPPTGPETQYF.

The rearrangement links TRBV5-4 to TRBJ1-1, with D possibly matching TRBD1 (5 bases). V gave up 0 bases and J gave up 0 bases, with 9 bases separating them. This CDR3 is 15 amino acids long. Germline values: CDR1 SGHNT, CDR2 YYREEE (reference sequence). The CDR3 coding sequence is TGTGCCAGCAGCTTGGGACAGACTGTGAACACTGAAGCTTTCTTT. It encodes CASSLGQTVNTEAFF.

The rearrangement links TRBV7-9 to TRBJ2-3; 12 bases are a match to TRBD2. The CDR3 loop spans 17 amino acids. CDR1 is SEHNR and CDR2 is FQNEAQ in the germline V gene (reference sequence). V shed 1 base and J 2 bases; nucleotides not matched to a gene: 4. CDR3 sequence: CASSLGLAGAHTDTQYF. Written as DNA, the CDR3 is TGTGCCAGCAGCTTAGGACTAGCGGGAGCCCACACAGATACGCAGTATTTT.

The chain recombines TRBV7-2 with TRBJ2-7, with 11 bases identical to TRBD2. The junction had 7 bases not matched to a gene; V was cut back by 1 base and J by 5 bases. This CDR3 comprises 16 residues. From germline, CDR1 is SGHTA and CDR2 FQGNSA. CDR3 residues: CASSLVLSGGADEQYF. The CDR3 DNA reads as TGTGCCAGCAGCTTAGTCCTTAGCGGGGGGGCTGACGAGCAGTACTTC.

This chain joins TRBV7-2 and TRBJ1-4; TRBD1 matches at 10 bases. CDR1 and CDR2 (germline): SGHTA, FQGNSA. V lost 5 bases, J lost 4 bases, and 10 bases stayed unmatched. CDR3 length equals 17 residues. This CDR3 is CASSADRGLIGNEKLFF. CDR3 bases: TGTGCCAGCAGCGCAGACAGGGGGCTAATAGGTAATGAAAAACTGTTTTTT.

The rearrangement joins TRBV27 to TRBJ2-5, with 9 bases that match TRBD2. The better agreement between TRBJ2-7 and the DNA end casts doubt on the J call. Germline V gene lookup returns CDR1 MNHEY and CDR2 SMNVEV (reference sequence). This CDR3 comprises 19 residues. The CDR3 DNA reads TGTGCCAGCAGTTTATCGGTAGCGGGAGAGACATTGACTGTCTACGAGCAGTACTTC. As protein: CASSLSVAGETLTVYEQYF.

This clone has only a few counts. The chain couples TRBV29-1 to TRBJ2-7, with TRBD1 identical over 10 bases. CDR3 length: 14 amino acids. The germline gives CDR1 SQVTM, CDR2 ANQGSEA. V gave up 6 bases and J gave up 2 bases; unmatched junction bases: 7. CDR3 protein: CSVGQGGNAYEQYF. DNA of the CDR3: TGCAGCGTCGGACAGGGGGGTAATGCCTACGAGCAGTACTTC.

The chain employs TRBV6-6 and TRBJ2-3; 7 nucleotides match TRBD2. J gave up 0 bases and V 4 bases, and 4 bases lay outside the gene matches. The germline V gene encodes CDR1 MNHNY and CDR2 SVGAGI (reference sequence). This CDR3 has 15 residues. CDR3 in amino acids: CASSSGGGSTDTQYF. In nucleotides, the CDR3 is TGTGCCAGCAGTTCGGGCGGGGGAAGCACAGATACGCAGTATTTT.

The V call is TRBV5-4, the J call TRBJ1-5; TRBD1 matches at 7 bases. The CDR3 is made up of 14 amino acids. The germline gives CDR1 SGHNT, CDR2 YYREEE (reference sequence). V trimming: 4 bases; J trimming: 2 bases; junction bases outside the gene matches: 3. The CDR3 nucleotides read TGTGCCAGCAGCGTGGACAGGCGCAATCAGCCCCAGCATTTT. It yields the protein CASSVDRRNQPQHF.

For the CDR3, the DNA is TGTGCCAGCACTACCTTTGGACAGGCCTACGAGCAGTACTTC. It translates to CASTTFGQAYEQYF. The chain combines TRBV28 with TRBJ2-7; 7 bases fit TRBD1. This CDR3 has 14 amino acids. V lost 7 bases to trimming and J lost 2 bases; unmatched junction nucleotides: 8. From germline, CDR1 is MDHEN and CDR2 SYDVKM.